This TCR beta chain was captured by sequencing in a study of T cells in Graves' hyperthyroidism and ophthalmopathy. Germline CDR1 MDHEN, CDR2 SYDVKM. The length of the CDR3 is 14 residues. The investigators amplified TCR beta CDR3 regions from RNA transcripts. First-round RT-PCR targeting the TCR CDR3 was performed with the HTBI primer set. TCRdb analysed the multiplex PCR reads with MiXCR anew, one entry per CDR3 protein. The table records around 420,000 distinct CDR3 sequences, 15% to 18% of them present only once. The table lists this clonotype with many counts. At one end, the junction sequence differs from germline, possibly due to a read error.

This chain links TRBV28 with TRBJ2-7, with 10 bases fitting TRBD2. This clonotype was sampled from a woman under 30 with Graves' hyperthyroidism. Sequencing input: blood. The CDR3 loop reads CASGLSGGGYEQYF. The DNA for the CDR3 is TGTGCCAGCGGTTTAAGCGGGGGGGGGTACGAGCAGTACTTC.